This T cell receptor (beta chain) was identified during a study of technical replicates of blood from several donors. This CDR3 is 14 amino acids long. Germline V lookup: CDR1 MDHEN, CDR2 SYDVKM. V lost 2 bases and J 1 base, leaving 8 bases between the germline ends. Sequencing used immunoSEQ multiplex PCR; TCRdb keeps in-frame clones, though not all of them. The data show 75,000 or so clones, with 85% to 95% seen just once and roughly 0.25% held by the top ten. The sequence was collected from a human donor in good health. The sequenced sample consisted of T cells isolated from PBMCs. The chain couples TRBV28 to TRBJ2-5; perhaps TRBD2 as D (5 bases). The CDR3: CASSLGRVQETQYF. As DNA, the CDR3 is TGTGCCAGCAGTTTAGGGCGGGTCCAAGAGACCCAGTACTTC.